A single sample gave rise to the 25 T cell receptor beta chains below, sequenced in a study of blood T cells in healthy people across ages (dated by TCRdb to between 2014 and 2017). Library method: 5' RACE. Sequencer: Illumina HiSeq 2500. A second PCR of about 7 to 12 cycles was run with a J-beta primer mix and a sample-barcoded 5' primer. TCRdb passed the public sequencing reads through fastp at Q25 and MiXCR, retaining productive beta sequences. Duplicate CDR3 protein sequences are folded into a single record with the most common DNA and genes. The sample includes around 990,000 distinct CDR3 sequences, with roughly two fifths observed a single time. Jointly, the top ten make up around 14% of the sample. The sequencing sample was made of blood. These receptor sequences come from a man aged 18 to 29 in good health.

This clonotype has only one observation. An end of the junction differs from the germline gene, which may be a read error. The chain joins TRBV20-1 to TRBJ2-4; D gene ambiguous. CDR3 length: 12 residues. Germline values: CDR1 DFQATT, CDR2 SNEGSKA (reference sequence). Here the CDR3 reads CGARVPLAEQYF. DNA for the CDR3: TGCGGTGCTAGGGTCCCCCTTGCGGAGCAGTACTTC.

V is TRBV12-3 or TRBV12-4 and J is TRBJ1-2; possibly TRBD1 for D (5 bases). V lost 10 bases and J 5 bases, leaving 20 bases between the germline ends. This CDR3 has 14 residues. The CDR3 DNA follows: TGTGCCATATCCGCTTGGGACCGACCATATGGCTACACCTTC. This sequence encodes CAISAWDRPYGYTF.

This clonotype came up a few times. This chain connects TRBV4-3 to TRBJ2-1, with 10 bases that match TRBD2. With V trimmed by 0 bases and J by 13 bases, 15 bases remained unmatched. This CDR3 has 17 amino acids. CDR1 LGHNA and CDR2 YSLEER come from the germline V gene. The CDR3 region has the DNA TGCGCCAGCAGCCAAGATTCGAATAGCGGGGGGCTGTGGGTTCAGTTCTTC. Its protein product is CASSQDSNSGGLWVQFF.

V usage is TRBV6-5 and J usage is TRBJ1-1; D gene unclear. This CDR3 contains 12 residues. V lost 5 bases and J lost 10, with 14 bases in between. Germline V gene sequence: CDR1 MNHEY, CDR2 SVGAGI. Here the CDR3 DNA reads TGTGCCAGCAGTCCCCGGACCCGGCGAGCTTTCTTT. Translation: CASSPRTRRAFF.

The CDR3 loop reads CASSQDPPLGSARKQYF. The CDR3 bases are TGCGCCAGCAGCCAAGATCCCCCCTTAGGTTCGGCTAGGAAGCAGTACTTC. The V and J genes are TRBV4-3 and TRBJ2-5; D is uncertain. Germline V gene sequence: CDR1 LGHNA, CDR2 YSLEER. This CDR3 is built from 17 residues. V lost 0 bases to trimming and J lost 11 bases, with 25 bases between them.

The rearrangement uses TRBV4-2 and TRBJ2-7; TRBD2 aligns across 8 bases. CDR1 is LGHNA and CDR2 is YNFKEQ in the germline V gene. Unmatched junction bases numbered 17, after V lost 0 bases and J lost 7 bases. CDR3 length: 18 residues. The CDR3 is CASSQDPIAGTSYNEQYF. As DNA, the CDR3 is TGTGCCAGCAGCCAAGACCCTATAGCGGGGACTTCCTACAATGAGCAGTACTTC.

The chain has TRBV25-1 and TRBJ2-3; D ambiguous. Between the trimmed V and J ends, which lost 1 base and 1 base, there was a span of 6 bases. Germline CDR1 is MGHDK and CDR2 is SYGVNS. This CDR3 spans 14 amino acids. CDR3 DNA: TGTGCCAGCAGTGAATGGCCGGGCACAGATACGCAGTATTTT. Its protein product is CASSEWPGTDTQYF.

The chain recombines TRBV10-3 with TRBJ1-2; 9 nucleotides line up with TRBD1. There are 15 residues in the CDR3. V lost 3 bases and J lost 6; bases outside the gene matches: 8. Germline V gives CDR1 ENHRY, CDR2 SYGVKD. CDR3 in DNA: TGTGCCATCAGTGATAACACAGGGGGCAATCATGGCTACACCTTC. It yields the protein CAISDNTGGNHGYTF.

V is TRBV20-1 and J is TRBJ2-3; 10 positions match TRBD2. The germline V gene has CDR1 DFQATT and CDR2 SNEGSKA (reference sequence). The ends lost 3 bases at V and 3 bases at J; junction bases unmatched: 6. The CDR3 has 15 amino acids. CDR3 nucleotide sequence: TGCAGTGCTAGTAAAGCGGGGGGGCCGACAGATACGCAGTATTTT. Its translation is CSASKAGGPTDTQYF.

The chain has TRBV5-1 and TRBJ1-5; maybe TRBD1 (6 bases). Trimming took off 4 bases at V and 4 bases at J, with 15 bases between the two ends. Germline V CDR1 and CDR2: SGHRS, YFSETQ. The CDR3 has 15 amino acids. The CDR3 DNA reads TGCGCCAGCAGCCCAGGCGGGGACACAAATCAGCCCCAGCATTTT. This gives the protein CASSPGGDTNQPQHF.

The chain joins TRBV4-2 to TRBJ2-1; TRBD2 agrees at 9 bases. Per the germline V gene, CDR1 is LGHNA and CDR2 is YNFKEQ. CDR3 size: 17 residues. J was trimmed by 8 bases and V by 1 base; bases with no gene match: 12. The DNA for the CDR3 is TGTGCCAGCAGCCAAGGCGAGGGCGGGGGGGCCGTGGATGAGCAGTTCTTC. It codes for CASSQGEGGGAVDEQFF.

For the CDR3, the DNA is TGTGCCAGCAGTATGGGGACCGGGACTAGCATAACAGATACGCAGTATTTT. It codes for CASSMGTGTSITDTQYF. The rearrangement links TRBV27 to TRBJ2-3, with TRBD2 identical over 9 bases. CDR3 length: 17 residues. Germline CDR1 and CDR2: MNHEY and SMNVEV (reference sequence). J was trimmed by 3 bases and V by 5 bases; bases with no gene match: 12.

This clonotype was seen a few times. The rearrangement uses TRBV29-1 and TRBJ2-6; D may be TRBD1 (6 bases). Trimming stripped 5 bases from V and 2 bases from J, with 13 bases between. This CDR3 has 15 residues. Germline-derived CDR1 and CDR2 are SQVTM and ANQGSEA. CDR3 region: CSVSPGVTGANVLTF. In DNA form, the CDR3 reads TGCAGCGTTAGCCCAGGGGTGACTGGGGCCAACGTCCTGACTTTC.

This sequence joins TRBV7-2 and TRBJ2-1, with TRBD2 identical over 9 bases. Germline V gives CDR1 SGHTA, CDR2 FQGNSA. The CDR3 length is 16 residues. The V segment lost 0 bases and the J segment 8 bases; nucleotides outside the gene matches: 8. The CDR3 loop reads CASSLAGGGATHEQFF. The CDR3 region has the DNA TGTGCCAGCAGCTTAGCCGGCGGGGGGGCCACACATGAGCAGTTCTTC.

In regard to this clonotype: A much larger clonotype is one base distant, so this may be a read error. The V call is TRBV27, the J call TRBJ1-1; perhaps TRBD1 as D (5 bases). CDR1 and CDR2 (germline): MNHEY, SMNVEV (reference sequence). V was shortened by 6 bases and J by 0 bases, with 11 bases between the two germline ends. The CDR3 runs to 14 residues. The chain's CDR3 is CASSRRQMNTEAFF. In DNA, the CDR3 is TGTGCCAGCAGCCGAAGACAGATGAACACTGAAGCTTTCTTT.

CDR3 sequence (DNA): TGCGCCAGCAGCCAAGATACTCAGGGAATGTGGGGCTACACCTTC. Its protein is CASSQDTQGMWGYTF. This chain connects TRBV4-3 to TRBJ1-2, with a tentative D call TRBD1 (5 bases). The length of the CDR3 is 15 residues. V gave up 0 bases and J gave up 8 bases, with 16 bases separating them. Germline loops: CDR1 LGHNA, CDR2 YSLEER.

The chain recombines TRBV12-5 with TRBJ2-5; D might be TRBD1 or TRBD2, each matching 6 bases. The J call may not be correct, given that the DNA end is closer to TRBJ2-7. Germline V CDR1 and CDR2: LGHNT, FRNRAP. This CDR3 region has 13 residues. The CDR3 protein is CASGDTGRHEQYF. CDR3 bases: TGTGCTAGTGGTGATACAGGGAGGCACGAGCAGTACTTC.

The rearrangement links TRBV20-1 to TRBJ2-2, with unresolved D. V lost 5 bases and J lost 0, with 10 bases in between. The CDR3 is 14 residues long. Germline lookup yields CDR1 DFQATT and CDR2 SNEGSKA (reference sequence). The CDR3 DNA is TGCAGTGCTCGACAAACCTCGAACACCGGGGAGCTGTTTTTT. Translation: CSARQTSNTGELFF.

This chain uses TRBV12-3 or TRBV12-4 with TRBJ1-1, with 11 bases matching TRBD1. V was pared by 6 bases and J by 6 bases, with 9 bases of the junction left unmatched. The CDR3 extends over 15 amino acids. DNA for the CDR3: TGTGCCAGCAGCCTCGGGGGACAGGGGGTCTCTGAAGCTTTCTTT. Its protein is CASSLGGQGVSEAFF.

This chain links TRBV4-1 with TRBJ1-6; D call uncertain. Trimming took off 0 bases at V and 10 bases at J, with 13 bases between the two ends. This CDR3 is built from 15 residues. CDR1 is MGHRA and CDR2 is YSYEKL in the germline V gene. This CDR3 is CASSQDLPEASPLHF. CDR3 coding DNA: TGCGCCAGCAGCCAAGATCTCCCGGAGGCATCACCCCTCCACTTT.

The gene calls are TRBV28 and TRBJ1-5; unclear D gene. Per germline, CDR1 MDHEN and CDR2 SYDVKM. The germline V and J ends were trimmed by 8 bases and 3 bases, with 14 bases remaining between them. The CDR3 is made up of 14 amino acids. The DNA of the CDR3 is TGTGCCAGCTATTGGCTGGGTTCCAATCAGCCCCAGCATTTT. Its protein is CASYWLGSNQPQHF.

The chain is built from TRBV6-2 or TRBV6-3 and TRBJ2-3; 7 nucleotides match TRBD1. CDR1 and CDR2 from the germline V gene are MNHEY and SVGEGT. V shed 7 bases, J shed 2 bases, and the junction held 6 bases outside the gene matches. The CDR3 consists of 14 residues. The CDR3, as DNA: TGTGCCAGCACTACGGACAGGTTCACAGATACGCAGTATTTT. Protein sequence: CASTTDRFTDTQYF.

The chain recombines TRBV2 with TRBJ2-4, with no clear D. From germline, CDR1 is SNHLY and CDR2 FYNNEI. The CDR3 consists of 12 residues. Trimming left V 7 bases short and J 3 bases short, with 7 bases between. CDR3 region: CASTGLKNIQYF. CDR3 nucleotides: TGTGCCAGCACGGGTCTCAAAAACATTCAGTACTTC.

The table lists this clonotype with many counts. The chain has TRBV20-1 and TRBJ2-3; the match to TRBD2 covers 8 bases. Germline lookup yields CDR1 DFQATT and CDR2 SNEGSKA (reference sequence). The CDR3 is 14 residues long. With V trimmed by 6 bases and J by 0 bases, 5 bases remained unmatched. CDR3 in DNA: TGCAGTGCCAGTAGCGGGGAGAGCACAGATACGCAGTATTTT. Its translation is CSASSGESTDTQYF.

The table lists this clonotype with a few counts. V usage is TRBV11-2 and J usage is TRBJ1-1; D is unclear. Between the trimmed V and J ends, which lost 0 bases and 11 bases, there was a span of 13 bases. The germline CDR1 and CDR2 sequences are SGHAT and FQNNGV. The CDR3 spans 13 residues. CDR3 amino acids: CASSLDRGFRAFF. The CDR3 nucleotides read TGTGCCAGCAGCTTAGACCGAGGGTTTAGGGCTTTCTTT.